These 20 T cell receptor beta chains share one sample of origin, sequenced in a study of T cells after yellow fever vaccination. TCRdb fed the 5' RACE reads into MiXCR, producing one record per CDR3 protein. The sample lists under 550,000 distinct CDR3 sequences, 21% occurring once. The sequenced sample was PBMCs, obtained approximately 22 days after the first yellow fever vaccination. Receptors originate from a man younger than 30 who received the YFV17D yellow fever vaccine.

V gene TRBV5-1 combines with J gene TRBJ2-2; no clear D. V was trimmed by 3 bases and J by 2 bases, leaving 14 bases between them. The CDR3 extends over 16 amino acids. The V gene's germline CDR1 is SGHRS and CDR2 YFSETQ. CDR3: CASSSTGPSNTGELFF. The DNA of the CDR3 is TGCGCCAGCAGCTCGACCGGGCCCTCAAACACCGGGGAGCTGTTTTTT. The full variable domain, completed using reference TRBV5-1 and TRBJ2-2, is KAGVTQTPRYLIKTRGQQVTLSCSPISGHRSVSWYQQTPGQGLQFLFEYFSETQRNKGNFPGRFSGRQFSNSRSEMNVSTLELGDSALYLCASSSTGPSNTGELFFGEGSRLTVL.

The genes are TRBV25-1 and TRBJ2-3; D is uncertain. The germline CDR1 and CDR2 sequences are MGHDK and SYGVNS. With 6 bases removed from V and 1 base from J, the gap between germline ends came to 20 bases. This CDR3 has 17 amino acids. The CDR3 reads CASSTGHLCSGTDTQYF. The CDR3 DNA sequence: TGTGCCAGCAGCACCGGGCACCTCTGCAGTGGCACAGATACGCAGTATTTT.

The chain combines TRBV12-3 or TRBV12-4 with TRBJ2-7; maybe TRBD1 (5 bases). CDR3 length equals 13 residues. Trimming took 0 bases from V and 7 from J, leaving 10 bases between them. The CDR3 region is CASSLARVWEQYF. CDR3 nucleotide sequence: TGTGCCAGCAGTTTAGCCAGGGTTTGGGAGCAGTACTTC.

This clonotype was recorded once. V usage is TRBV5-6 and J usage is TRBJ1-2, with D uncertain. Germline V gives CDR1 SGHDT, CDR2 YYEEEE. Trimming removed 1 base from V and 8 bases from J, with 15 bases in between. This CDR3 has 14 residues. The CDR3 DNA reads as TGTGCCAGCAGCTTGTATAATGGGGTCGCGGGCTACACCTTC. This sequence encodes CASSLYNGVAGYTF.

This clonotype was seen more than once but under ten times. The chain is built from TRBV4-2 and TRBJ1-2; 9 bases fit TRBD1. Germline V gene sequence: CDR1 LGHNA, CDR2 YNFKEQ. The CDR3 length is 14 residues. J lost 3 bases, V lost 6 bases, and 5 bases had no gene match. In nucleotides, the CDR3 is TGTGCCAGCAGGGCAACAGGGGGCGACTATGGCTACACCTTC. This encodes CASRATGGDYGYTF.

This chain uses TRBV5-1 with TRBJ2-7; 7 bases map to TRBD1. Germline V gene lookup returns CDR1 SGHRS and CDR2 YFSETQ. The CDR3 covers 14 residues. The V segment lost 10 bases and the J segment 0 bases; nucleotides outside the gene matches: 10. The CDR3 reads CASSSRDSSYEQYF. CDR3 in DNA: TGCGCCTCATCAAGCCGGGACAGCTCCTACGAGCAGTACTTC.

The CDR3 protein is CASSYTTGLIWDEQFF. As DNA, the CDR3 is TGTGCCAGCAGTTACACTACCGGACTTATTTGGGACGAGCAGTTCTTC. V usage is TRBV6-5 and J usage is TRBJ2-1; the D call may be TRBD1 or TRBD2 (5 bases each). Deletions cut 2 bases from V and 10 bases from J, with 21 bases between. The CDR3 has 16 residues. Germline values: CDR1 MNHEY, CDR2 SVGAGI.

The chain's CDR3 is CASSLEAGIVYEQYF. The DNA for the CDR3 is TGCGCCAGCAGCTTGGAGGCAGGGATAGTCTACGAGCAGTACTTC. V and J are TRBV5-1 and TRBJ2-7; a possible D gene is TRBD1 (5 bases). Per germline, CDR1 SGHRS and CDR2 YFSETQ. V shed 0 bases and J shed 3 bases, with 13 bases lying between them. This CDR3 has 15 amino acids.

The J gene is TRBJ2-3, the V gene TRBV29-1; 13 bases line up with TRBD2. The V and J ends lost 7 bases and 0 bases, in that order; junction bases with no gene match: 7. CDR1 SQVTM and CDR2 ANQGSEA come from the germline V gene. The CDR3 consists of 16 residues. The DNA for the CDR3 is TGCAGCGCCGGACTAGCGGGGGAAACTAGCACAGATACGCAGTATTTT. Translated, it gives CSAGLAGETSTDTQYF.

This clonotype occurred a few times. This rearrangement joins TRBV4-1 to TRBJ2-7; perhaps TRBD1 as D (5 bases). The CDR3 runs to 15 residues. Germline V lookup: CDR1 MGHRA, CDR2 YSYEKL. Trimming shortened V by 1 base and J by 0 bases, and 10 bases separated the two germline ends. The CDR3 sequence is CASSQGQYSSYEQYF. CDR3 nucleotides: TGCGCCAGCAGCCAAGGACAGTACAGCTCCTACGAGCAGTACTTC.

The CDR3 region is CSGSRGTFDGGYTF. The CDR3 DNA reads as TGCAGCGGTTCCCGAGGGACCTTCGATGGAGGCTACACCTTC. The rearrangement joins TRBV29-1 to TRBJ1-2, with TRBD1 as a possible D gene (5 bases). Germline loops: CDR1 SQVTM, CDR2 ANQGSEA. V lost 7 bases, J lost 8 bases, and 23 bases lay in between. The CDR3 is 14 residues long.

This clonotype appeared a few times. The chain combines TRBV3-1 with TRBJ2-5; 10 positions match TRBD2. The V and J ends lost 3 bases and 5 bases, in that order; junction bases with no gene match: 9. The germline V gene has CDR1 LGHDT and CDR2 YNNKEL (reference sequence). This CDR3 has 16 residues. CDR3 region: CASSHYLAGGGETQYF. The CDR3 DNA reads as TGTGCCAGCAGCCACTACTTAGCGGGGGGCGGTGAGACCCAGTACTTC.

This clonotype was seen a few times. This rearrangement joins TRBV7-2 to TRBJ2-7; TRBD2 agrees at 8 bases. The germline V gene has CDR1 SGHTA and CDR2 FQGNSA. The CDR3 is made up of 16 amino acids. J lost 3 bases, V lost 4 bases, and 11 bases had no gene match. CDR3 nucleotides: TGTGCCAGCAGCTCTGTGGCTAGCGGGCAAAACTACGAGCAGTACTTC. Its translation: CASSSVASGQNYEQYF.

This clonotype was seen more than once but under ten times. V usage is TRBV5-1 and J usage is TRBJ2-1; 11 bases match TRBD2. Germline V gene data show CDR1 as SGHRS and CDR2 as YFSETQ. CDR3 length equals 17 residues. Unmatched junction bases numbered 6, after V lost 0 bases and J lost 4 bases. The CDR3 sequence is CASSLGSGGARYNEQFF. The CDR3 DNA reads TGCGCCAGCAGCTTGGGTAGCGGGGGGGCCAGGTACAATGAGCAGTTCTTC.

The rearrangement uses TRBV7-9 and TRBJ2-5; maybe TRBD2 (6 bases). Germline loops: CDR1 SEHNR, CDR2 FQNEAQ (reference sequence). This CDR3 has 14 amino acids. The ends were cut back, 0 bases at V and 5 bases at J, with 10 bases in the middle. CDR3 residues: CASSLAGLRETQYF. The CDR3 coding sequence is TGTGCCAGCAGCTTAGCGGGACTGAGGGAGACCCAGTACTTC.

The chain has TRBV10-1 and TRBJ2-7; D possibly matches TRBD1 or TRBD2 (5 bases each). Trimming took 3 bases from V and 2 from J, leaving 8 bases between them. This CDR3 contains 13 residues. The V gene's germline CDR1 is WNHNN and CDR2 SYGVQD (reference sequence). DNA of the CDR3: TGCGCCAGCAGTGACCCGGGGCCCTACGAGCAGTACTTC. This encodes CASSDPGPYEQYF.

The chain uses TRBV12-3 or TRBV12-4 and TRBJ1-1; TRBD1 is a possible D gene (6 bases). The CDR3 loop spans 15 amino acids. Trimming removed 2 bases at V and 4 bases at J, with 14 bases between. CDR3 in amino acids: CASSLWGRGSTEAFF. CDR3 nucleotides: TGTGCCAGCAGTTTATGGGGGCGCGGGTCCACTGAAGCTTTCTTT.

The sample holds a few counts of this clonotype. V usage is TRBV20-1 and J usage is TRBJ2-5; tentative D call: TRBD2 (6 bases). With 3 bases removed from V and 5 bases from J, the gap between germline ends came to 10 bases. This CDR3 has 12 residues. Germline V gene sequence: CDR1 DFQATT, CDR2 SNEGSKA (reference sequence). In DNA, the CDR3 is TGCAGTGCTAGCGCGCTAGCGGAGACCCAGTACTTC. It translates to CSASALAETQYF.

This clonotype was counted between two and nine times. In nucleotides, the CDR3 is TGTGCCAGCAGGGGCCAATGGCAGGAGGAGCAGTACTTC. Its translation is CASRGQWQEEQYF. J is TRBJ2-7 and V is TRBV7-2; no clear D gene. Germline values: CDR1 SGHTA, CDR2 FQGNSA. V lost 6 bases, J lost 7 bases, and 16 bases lay in between. The CDR3 loop spans 13 amino acids.

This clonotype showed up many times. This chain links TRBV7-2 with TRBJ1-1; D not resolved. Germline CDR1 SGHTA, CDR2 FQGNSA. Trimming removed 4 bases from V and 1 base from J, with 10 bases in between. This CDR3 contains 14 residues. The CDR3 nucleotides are TGTGCCAGCAGCTCCTCCAGGTGGAACACTGAAGCTTTCTTT. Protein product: CASSSSRWNTEAFF.